This passage covers 17 T cell receptor beta chains from one sample sequenced in a study of blood T cell repertoires in COVID-19. Produced via immunoSEQ multiplex PCR; TCRdb's table is partial and in-frame only. This table has 330,000 or so clones, about nine tenths appearing once. Sequencing was carried out using peripheral blood. Source of these receptors: a young man with COVID-19, enrolled during active disease.

The chain combines TRBV18 with TRBJ2-1; 8 positions agree with TRBD2. The CDR3 has 16 amino acids. Trimming removed 6 bases from V and 6 bases from J; junction bases left unmatched: 13. Germline CDR1 reads KGHSH; CDR2 reads LQKENI. The CDR3 coding sequence is TGTGCCAGCTCTTCCACTGGGAGCGGGGGTCCCAATGAGCAGTTCTTC. Its protein product is CASSSTGSGGPNEQFF.

The rearrangement joins TRBV4-3 to TRBJ2-1; no clear D gene. The CDR3 length is 12 residues. V lost 2 bases, J lost 4 bases, and 3 bases lay in between. Germline assignment: CDR1 LGHNA and CDR2 YSLEER. CDR3 DNA: TGCGCCAGCAGCCAACAGTACAATGAGCAGTTCTTC. It is translated as CASSQQYNEQFF.

The V and J genes are TRBV21-1 and TRBJ1-1; the D call TRBD1 from the table was never checked on the DNA. TRBV21-1 is reported as a pseudogene. There are 16 residues in the CDR3. The DNA for the CDR3 is TGTGCCAGCAGACCCGACAGGGGACCCCTGAACACTGAAGCTTTCTTT. This sequence encodes CASRPDRGPLNTEAFF.

The V call is TRBV18, the J call TRBJ1-1; 9 bases line up with TRBD1. V was pared by 6 bases and J by 4 bases, with 9 bases of the junction left unmatched. Germline V lookup: CDR1 KGHSH, CDR2 LQKENI. The CDR3 spans 15 residues. This chain's CDR3 is CASSSQGAETTEAFF. The DNA for the CDR3 is TGTGCCAGCTCCTCACAGGGGGCCGAGACCACTGAAGCTTTCTTT. The full variable domain, completed using reference TRBV18 and TRBJ1-1, is NAGVMQNPRHLVRRRGQEARLRCSPMKGHSHVYWYRQLPEEGLKFMVYLQKENIIDESGMPKERFSAEFPKEGPSILRIQQVVRGDSAAYFCASSSQGAETTEAFFGQGTRLTVV.

The J gene is TRBJ1-4, the V gene TRBV15; 7 nucleotides agree with TRBD1. The CDR3 is made up of 15 amino acids. The trim removed 5 bases at V and 7 bases at J, leaving 10 bases unmatched. Per the germline V gene, CDR1 is LNHNV and CDR2 is YYDKDF (reference sequence). This CDR3 is CATSQTRQGGEKLFF. CDR3 sequence (DNA): TGTGCCACCAGCCAGACTCGACAGGGCGGTGAAAAACTGTTTTTT. Filled out from reference TRBV15 and TRBJ1-4, the complete variable domain reads DAMVIQNPRYQVTQFGKPVTLSCSQTLNHNVMYWYQQKSSQAPKLLFHYYDKDFNNEADTPDNFQSRRPNTSFCFLDIRSPGLGDTAMYLCATSQTRQGGEKLFFGSGTQLSVL.

The chain couples TRBV7-6 to TRBJ2-7, with 8 bases identical to TRBD1. Losses at the gene ends were 1 base for V and 3 bases for J; bases not matched to a gene: 5. The V gene's germline CDR1 is SGHVS and CDR2 FNYEAQ. CDR3 size: 15 residues. The CDR3 coding sequence is TGTGCCAGCAGCTTAGGAGCAGGGGGCTACTACGAGCAGTACTTC. Protein sequence: CASSLGAGGYYEQYF.

This clone has only one observation. V is TRBV4-2 and J is TRBJ2-5; D is perhaps TRBD2 (5 bases). The germline V gene encodes CDR1 LGHNA and CDR2 YNFKEQ. The CDR3 is 15 residues long. Trimming removed 0 bases at V and 2 bases at J, with 10 bases between. The chain's CDR3 is CASSQDREQQETQYF. The CDR3 DNA is TGTGCCAGCAGCCAAGATCGGGAACAGCAAGAGACCCAGTACTTC.

This chain links TRBV25-1 with TRBJ1-3, with D perhaps matching TRBD1 (6 bases). This CDR3 is 14 amino acids long. V lost 6 bases, J lost 0 bases, and 9 bases lay in between. Germline values: CDR1 MGHDK, CDR2 SYGVNS. The CDR3 region has the DNA TGTGCCAGCAGGAGGGGGAGCTCTGGAAACACCATATATTTT. As protein: CASRRGSSGNTIYF. The variable domain in full, with the rest retrieved from reference TRBV25-1 and TRBJ1-3, is EADIYQTPRYLVIGTGKKITLECSQTMGHDKMYWYQQDPGMELHLIHYSYGVNSTEKGDLSSESTVSRIRTEHFPLTLESARPSHTSQYLCASRRGSSGNTIYFGEGSWLTVV.

V usage is TRBV6-5 and J usage is TRBJ2-5, with D possibly matching TRBD2 (5 bases). The CDR3 covers 15 residues. In germline, CDR1 is MNHEY, CDR2 SVGAGI. V shed 0 bases and J shed 2 bases, with 10 bases lying between them. The CDR3 spells CASSYSLGSQETQYF. The CDR3 DNA reads TGTGCCAGCAGTTACTCGTTAGGGAGTCAAGAGACCCAGTACTTC.

The chain recombines TRBV6-2 or TRBV6-3 with TRBJ1-2; 8 nucleotides match TRBD1. CDR3 length: 15 residues. V lost 3 bases to trimming and J lost 4 bases; unmatched junction nucleotides: 7. CDR1 and CDR2 (germline): MNHEY, SVGEGT. The CDR3 DNA sequence: TGTGCCAGCAGTTATTCCAGACAGGGGACCTATGGCTACACCTTC. This sequence encodes CASSYSRQGTYGYTF.

This clone is a singleton in its sample. This chain connects TRBV6-5 to TRBJ1-4, with D perhaps TRBD1 (6 bases). The CDR3 spans 15 residues. Trimming took off 5 bases at V and 4 bases at J, with 14 bases between the two ends. Germline assignment: CDR1 MNHEY and CDR2 SVGAGI. Here the CDR3 DNA reads TGTGCCAGCAGTCTTCGGACAGAGGTTAATGAAAAACTGTTTTTT. It codes for CASSLRTEVNEKLFF.

With regard to this clone: Other DNA sequences of this sample code for an identical CDR3. V and J are TRBV28 and TRBJ1-2; the D gene is possibly TRBD1 (6 bases). Trimming cost V 2 bases and J 2 bases, with 12 bases left between them. In germline, CDR1 is MDHEN, CDR2 SYDVKM. The length of the CDR3 is 15 residues. The CDR3 region is CASSLPGHPNYGYTF. The CDR3 DNA reads TGTGCCAGCAGTTTACCGGGACACCCAAACTATGGCTACACCTTC.

Regarding this clone: This CDR3 is also generated by other DNA sequences in the sample. This sequence joins TRBV15 and TRBJ1-2, with D unclear. V lost 1 base and J 6 bases, leaving 6 bases between the germline ends. This CDR3 spans 12 amino acids. Germline CDR1 reads LNHNV; CDR2 reads YYDKDF (reference sequence). The CDR3 nucleotides are TGTGCCACCAGCAGAGGGAGCGATGGCTACACCTTC. Protein: CATSRGSDGYTF.

This chain uses TRBV30 with TRBJ1-2; 9 positions agree with TRBD1. The ends lost 2 bases at V and 2 bases at J; junction bases unmatched: 9. Looked up from germline, CDR1 is GTSNPN and CDR2 is SVGIG (reference sequence). The CDR3 has 16 amino acids. The CDR3, as DNA: TGTGCCTGGAGTCTACCGGGACAGGGTCGCAACTATGGCTACACCTTC. Translated: CAWSLPGQGRNYGYTF. Looking up the rest from reference TRBV30 and TRBJ1-2 gives the full variable domain: SQTIHQWPATLVQPVGSPLSLECTVEGTSNPNLYWYRQAAGRGLQLLFYSVGIGQISSEVPQNLSASRPQDRQFILSSKKLLLSDSGFYLCAWSLPGQGRNYGYTFGSGTRLTVV.

The sample holds a few counts of this clone. This chain joins TRBV4-3 and TRBJ2-2; tentatively, D is TRBD1 (5 bases). The germline V gene has CDR1 LGHNA and CDR2 YSLEER. This CDR3 contains 18 residues. V was pared by 0 bases and J by 0 bases, with 14 bases between. CDR3 nucleotide sequence: TGCGCCAGCAGCCAAGAGCCGTGGGGCGACGCGAACACCGGGGAGCTGTTTTTT. It is translated as CASSQEPWGDANTGELFF.

This chain links TRBV18 with TRBJ1-6; a weak D match, TRBD1 (5 bases). V was clipped by 4 bases and J by 9 bases, with 13 bases between them. CDR3 length: 14 residues. Germline CDR1 KGHSH, CDR2 LQKENI. The CDR3 nucleotides read TGTGCCAGCTCACTCGACAGTAAGCGTTCACCCCTCCACTTT. Protein: CASSLDSKRSPLHF.

The chain employs TRBV29-1 and TRBJ2-7; 10 bases map to TRBD2. This CDR3 has 13 residues. The V gene's germline CDR1 is SQVTM and CDR2 ANQGSEA. The ends lost 6 bases at V and 5 bases at J; junction bases unmatched: 7. The CDR3 nucleotides are TGCAGCGTCATACTAGCGGGAAGGCACGAGCAGTACTTC. This gives the protein CSVILAGRHEQYF.